This is a list of T cell receptor beta chains from one sample in a study of blood T cell repertoires in COVID-19. Some clones are missing from TCRdb's copy, which holds only in-frame ones; the method was immunoSEQ multiplex PCR. The table shows hundreds of thousands of clones, with around 86% occurring only once. The sample consisted of peripheral blood. These receptors all come from a woman aged 55-70 years who had recovered from COVID-19. The CDR3 runs from the conserved cysteine through the conserved F or W. The order of the fields is J gene, clone size, D gene, CDR3 length, V gene, CDR3 DNA, CDR3 protein. D genes are given only for firm matches. Not every row has a clone size; where given, it reads once, few, many or a size class.

>TRBJ2-7|NA|TRBD1|14|TRBV19
TGTGCCAGTAGTACTCAGACAGGGGTATACGAGCAGTACTTC
CASSTQTGVYEQYF
>TRBJ1-5|NA|NA|12|TRBV28
TGTGCCAGCAGCCGGAACAGCCAGCCCCAGCATTTT
CASSRNSQPQHF
>TRBJ2-5|NA|TRBD2|14|TRBV7-7
TGTGCTAGCAGCCGTGGACTAGCTAAAGAGACCCAGTACTTC
CASSRGLAKETQYF
>TRBJ2-1|once|TRBD2|15|TRBV5-1
TGCGCCAGCAGCTTGGTTAGCGGGGGCGTAATCAAGCAGTTCTTC
CASSLVSGGVIKQFF
>TRBJ2-7|NA|TRBD2|16|TRBV10-3
TGTGCCATCAGTGGGGTAGCGGGACTAGGGACCTACGAGCAGTACTTC
CAISGVAGLGTYEQYF
>TRBJ2-1|NA|NA|12|TRBV27
TGTGCCAGCAGCCACGGAGGGGATGAGCAGTTCTTC
CASSHGGDEQFF
>TRBJ1-3|NA|NA|14|TRBV28
TGTGCGAGCAGGCTCTCGGGTTCGGGAAACACCATATATTTT
CASRLSGSGNTIYF
>TRBJ2-7|NA|NA|13|TRBV5-6
TGTGCCAGCAGCTTGAAACTTCGCTACGAGCAGTACTTC
CASSLKLRYEQYF
>TRBJ1-1|once|NA|15|TRBV5-1
TGCGCCAGCAGCCCTTTTGGGGCGGGGGGTACTGAAGCTTTCTTT
CASSPFGAGGTEAFF
>TRBJ2-5|NA|TRBD2|13|TRBV5-4
TGTGCCAGCAGCCCTTGGGGGGGGGAGACCCAGTACTTC
CASSPWGGETQYF
>TRBJ2-2|NA|NA|14|TRBV11-3
TGTGCCAGCAGCCAAAGCCAGGGCACCGGGGAGCTGTTTTTT
CASSQSQGTGELFF
>TRBJ2-3|NA|TRBD2|18|TRBV7-2
TGTGCCAGCAAGGGCCAAGGGCTAGCGGGGGGGCGCACAGATACGCAGTATTTT
CASKGQGLAGGRTDTQYF
>TRBJ2-5|NA|NA|17|TRBV5-1
TGCGCCAGCAGCCCACGAGGAGGGGGCCCCCAACGAGAGACCCAGTACTTC
CASSPRGGGPQRETQYF
>TRBJ2-3|NA|TRBD2|18|TRBV3-1/TRBV3-2
TGTGCCAGCAGCCCTGAGGCTCTAGCGGGGGGCCTCGGAGATACGCAGTATTTT
CASSPEALAGGLGDTQYF
>TRBJ2-7|NA|TRBD1|14|TRBV18
TGTGCCAGCTCACCCCCGGCAAGGGGGCACGAGCAGTACTTC
CASSPPARGHEQYF
>TRBJ1-3|NA|TRBD1|13|TRBV2
TGTGCCACGGGACAGGGGCCAGGAAACACCATATATTTT
CATGQGPGNTIYF
>TRBJ2-2|NA|TRBD1|12|TRBV5-3
TGTGCCACCCGGACAGGGACCGGGGAGCTGTTTTTT
CATRTGTGELFF
>TRBJ1-1|NA|TRBD1|14|TRBV5-1
TGCGCCAGCAGCTGGGGACAGGGGAACACTGAAGCTTTCTTT
CASSWGQGNTEAFF
>TRBJ1-2|NA|NA|13|TRBV24-1
TGTGCCACCAGTGGCCAGGGAGGCTATGGCTACACCTTC
CATSGQGGYGYTF
>TRBJ1-1|NA|TRBD1|14|TRBV28
TGTGCCAGCAGTAGACAGGGGAGGGGTACTGAAGCTTTCTTT
CASSRQGRGTEAFF
>TRBJ2-5|NA|NA|16|TRBV7-9
TGTGCCAGCAGCTTAGGTTCCTTGAGAATCAAAGAGACCCAGTACTTC
CASSLGSLRIKETQYF
>TRBJ2-1|NA|TRBD1|15|TRBV6-5
TGTGCCAGCAGTTACCGACAGGGACGCTACAATGAGCAGTTCTTC
CASSYRQGRYNEQFF
>TRBJ2-7|NA|NA|11|TRBV28
TGTGCCAGCAGGGCCTCCTACGAGCAGTACTTC
CASRASYEQYF
>TRBJ2-2|few|TRBD1|16|TRBV10-3
TGTGCCATCAGTGCGCGGACAGGGTCGAACACCGGGGAGCTGTTTTTT
CAISARTGSNTGELFF
>TRBJ1-1|NA|NA|13|TRBV7-8
TGTGCCAGCAGTACCGACTGGAACACTGAAGCTTTCTTT
CASSTDWNTEAFF
>TRBJ2-1|NA|TRBD2|15|TRBV19
TGTGCCAGTAGTATTTCTAGCGGGGGGTACAATGAGCAGTTCTTC
CASSISSGGYNEQFF
>TRBJ2-1|NA|TRBD2|16|TRBV11-1
TGTGCCAGCAGCACCGGACTAGCGGGGGGGCAGAGTGAGCAGTTCTTC
CASSTGLAGGQSEQFF
>TRBJ2-7|NA|TRBD2|13|TRBV7-2
TGTGCCAGCGGGAGTGGGGGGGCCTACGAGCAGTACTTC
CASGSGGAYEQYF
>TRBJ2-4|once|NA|14|TRBV9
TGTGCCAGCAGCGCGAGACCGGCGGCGAACATTCAGTACTTC
CASSARPAANIQYF
>TRBJ2-7|NA|NA|14|TRBV4-3
TGCGCCAGCAGCCAAGCGATACAGGATATGGAGCAGTACTTC
CASSQAIQDMEQYF
>TRBJ1-4|NA|TRBD1|14|TRBV7-6
TGTGCCAGCAGCGAAGGACAGGATAATGAAAAACTGTTTTTT
CASSEGQDNEKLFF
>TRBJ2-3|NA|NA|14|TRBV10-3
TGTGCCATCACTAGGGACACGAGCACAGATACGCAGTATTTT
CAITRDTSTDTQYF
>TRBJ2-1|NA|NA|22|TRBV28
TGTGCCAGCAGTTTCGGTTGGAGGTTCTGGACAGGGCGTAGCGGGGGCTACAATGAGCAGTTCTTC
CASSFGWRFWTGRSGGYNEQFF
>TRBJ1-5|NA|NA|16|TRBV10-1
TGCGCCAGCGGTGGGGAACGAGACAGTGCGGATCAGCCCCAGCATTTT
CASGGERDSADQPQHF
>TRBJ1-2|NA|TRBD1|13|TRBV12-3/TRBV12-4
TGTGCCAGCAGGGACAGGGGGATTTATGGCTACACCTTC
CASRDRGIYGYTF
>TRBJ1-6|once|TRBD1|15|TRBV5-1
TGCGCCAGCAGCTTTGAGGGACAGTATAATTCACCCCTCCACTTT
CASSFEGQYNSPLHF
>TRBJ1-5|once|NA|16|TRBV24-1
TGTGCCACCAGTGATCAGAGGGGGTTTGGCAATCAGCCCCAGCATTTT
CATSDQRGFGNQPQHF
>TRBJ2-7|NA|NA|13|TRBV2
TGTGCCAGCAGTGTGCTACTGATAAACGAGCAGTACTTC
CASSVLLINEQYF
>TRBJ1-1|NA|NA|13|TRBV12-3/TRBV12-4
TGTGCCAGCAGTTTGTCGGGCGGACTTGGCGCTTTCTTT
CASSLSGGLGAFF
>TRBJ1-5|NA|NA|16|TRBV6-2/TRBV6-3
TGTGCCAGCAGTTACTCGGCGGGTTATAGCAATCAGCCCCAGCATTTT
CASSYSAGYSNQPQHF
>TRBJ1-1|once|NA|13|TRBV11-1
TGTGCCAGCAGCTTAGCGTGGCAGGGGAGAGCTTTCTTT
CASSLAWQGRAFF
>TRBJ1-6|NA|NA|16|TRBV3-1/TRBV3-2
TGTGCCAGCAGCCAAGGTCCCGATCACGGTAATTCACCCCTCCACTTT
CASSQGPDHGNSPLHF
>TRBJ1-4|few|NA|14|TRBV5-4
TGTGCCAGCAGCTTGGCCTCAGGGAATCAAAAACTGTTTTTT
CASSLASGNQKLFF
>TRBJ1-6|NA|TRBD1|15|TRBV20-1
TGCAGTGCTAGTCCCGACAGGGGCTATAATTCACCCCTCCACTTT
CSASPDRGYNSPLHF
>TRBJ2-1|NA|TRBD1|17|TRBV7-9
TGTGCCAGCAGCTTCGTACCGGGACAGGGGTTGTACAATGAGCAGTTCTTC
CASSFVPGQGLYNEQFF
>TRBJ2-3|few|TRBD1|15|TRBV7-2
TGTGCCAGCACCCAGATCGCAGGGGGCCCAAATACGCAGTATTTT
CASTQIAGGPNTQYF
>TRBJ2-5|NA|TRBD1|15|TRBV7-2
TGTGCCAGCAGCCCGCCGGGACAGGGCACCGGGACCCAGTACTTC
CASSPPGQGTGTQYF
>TRBJ1-2|NA|NA|14|TRBV7-3
TGTGCCAGCAGCCAAACACCCCCTGCGGATGGCTACACCTTC
CASSQTPPADGYTF
>TRBJ1-1|NA|NA|14|TRBV19
TGTGCCAGTAGTATACCAGGGGCAGGCACTGAAGCTTTCTTT
CASSIPGAGTEAFF
>TRBJ2-5|NA|TRBD1|15|TRBV18
TGTGCCAGCTCACCAAATCAGGGGGCCGGGGAGACCCAGTACTTC
CASSPNQGAGETQYF
>TRBJ1-1|NA|NA|16|TRBV7-3
TGTGCCAGCAGCCCTTACCCCAGGGTCGGGAACACTGAAGCTTTCTTT
CASSPYPRVGNTEAFF
>TRBJ1-3|NA|TRBD1|17|TRBV27
TGTGCCAGCAGTTCGAGGACAGGGCCGATCTCTGGAAACACCATATATTTT
CASSSRTGPISGNTIYF
>TRBJ1-4|NA|NA|14|TRBV28
TGTGCCAGCAAACGGTCACCTGGAGAGGAAAAACTGTTTTTT
CASKRSPGEEKLFF
>TRBJ2-7|NA|NA|13|TRBV3-1/TRBV3-2
TGTGCCAGCAGCCGCGGGACAGCCTACGAGCAGTACTTC
CASSRGTAYEQYF
>TRBJ2-7|NA|NA|14|TRBV13
TGTGCCAGCAGCGCCACTAGTCCCTCCTACGAGCAGTACTTC
CASSATSPSYEQYF
>TRBJ2-2|NA|TRBD2|15|TRBV6-5
TGTGCCAGCAGTCCTAGGGCGGGGGGCACCGGGGAGCTGTTTTTT
CASSPRAGGTGELFF
>TRBJ2-1|NA|TRBD1|13|TRBV2
TGTGCCAGCATAGCCCAGGGGGCGGGTGAGCAGTTCTTC
CASIAQGAGEQFF
>TRBJ2-7|many|NA|14|TRBV2
TGTGCCAGCAGCCGGTTATACAGGGTCCACGAGCAGTACTTC
CASSRLYRVHEQYF
>TRBJ2-3|NA|NA|16|TRBV7-2
TGTGCCAGCAGCAGAGACTCTCACTTGAACACAGATACGCAGTATTTT
CASSRDSHLNTDTQYF